This record covers a single TCR beta chain. Its antigen is not known. Looked up from germline, CDR1 is LNHDA and CDR2 is SQIVND (reference sequence). The CDR3 consists of 16 residues. The J segment lost 3 bases and the V segment lost 1 base, leaving 6 bases of the junction unmatched. The protocol was immunoSEQ multiplex PCR, while the TCRdb copy is restricted to in-frame clones and leaves out a portion. The sample comprises about 76,000 clones, over 65% of which are singletons, and around 37% rests with the top ten. The data are from a study of cytotoxic CD8 clonotypes in ibrutinib-treated CLL. For the study at large: The sample average was roughly 240,000 productive templates and just under 95,000 productive rearrangements.

Broader study findings: Clonotypes that were public were uncommon, and they contracted or stayed stable on treatment.

The sequenced sample was PBMCs, obtained after 24 months of ibrutinib treatment. The source of this sequence is a human donor with chronic lymphocytic leukemia. The chain couples TRBV19 to TRBJ1-1; 9 bases align to TRBD1. The DNA of the CDR3 is TGTGCCAGTAGTATAGTTGGGACAGGGAAGCACACTGAAGCTTTCTTT. Translated: CASSIVGTGKHTEAFF. The full variable domain, its missing parts supplied by reference TRBV19 and TRBJ1-1, is DGGITQSPKYLFRKEGQNVTLSCEQNLNHDAMYWYRQDPGQGLRLIYYSQIVNDFQKGDIAEGYSVSREKKESFPLTVTSAQKNPTAFYLCASSIVGTGKHTEAFFGQGTRLTVV.